Reported below is one T cell receptor (beta chain). Its specificity is not known. The entry originates in a study of vaccination and CD4 T cells after COVID-19. Germline CDR1 and CDR2: DFQATT and SNEGSKA (reference sequence). The CDR3 spans 16 residues. Deletions cut 1 base from V and 0 bases from J, with 15 bases between. Treatment: approximately nine-day PBMC culture with coronavirus spike peptide pools or control peptides (ViraFEST assay). Sequencing of cultured CD4+ T cell DNA used the Oncomine TCR Beta short-read assay. Using its own MiXCR run on the PCR reads, TCRdb lists one record per CDR3 protein. The sample lists roughly 20,000 distinct CDR3 sequences, around 50% occurring once.

The rearrangement uses TRBV20-1 and TRBJ1-1; D remains ambiguous. The receptor's source is a human donor who had recovered from COVID-19. What was sequenced was CD4+ T cells from blood, cultured in vitro. The DNA for the CDR3 is TGCAGTGCTAGAGCGGGAGGGAGGAGGATGAACACTGAAGCTTTCTTT. Amino acids: CSARAGGRRMNTEAFF.